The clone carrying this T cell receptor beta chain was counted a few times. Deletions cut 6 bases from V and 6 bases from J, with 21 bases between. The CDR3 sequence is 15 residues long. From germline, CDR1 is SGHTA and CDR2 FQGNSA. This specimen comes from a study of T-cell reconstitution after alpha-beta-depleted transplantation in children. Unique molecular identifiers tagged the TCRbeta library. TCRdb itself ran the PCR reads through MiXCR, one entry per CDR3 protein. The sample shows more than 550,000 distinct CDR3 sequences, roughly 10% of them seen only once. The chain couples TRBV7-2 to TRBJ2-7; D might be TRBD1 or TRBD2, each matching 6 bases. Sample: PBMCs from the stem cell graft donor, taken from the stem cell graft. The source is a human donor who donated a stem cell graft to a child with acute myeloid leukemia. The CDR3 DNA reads TGTGCCAGCAGTCCGAGGGGGAGGTTTGGTTCCGAGCAGTACTTC. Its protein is CASSPRGRFGSEQYF.